This T cell receptor (beta chain) was recovered during a study of blood T cell repertoires in COVID-19. Study overall: Spain, Italy and the United States supplied samples that represented acute and convalescent COVID-19. T cells, B-cell-depleted T cells, or PBMCs provided the cDNA or gDNA that served as material.

The V and J ends lost 3 bases and 0 bases respectively, with 14 bases between them. Germline V gene data show CDR1 as MGHDK and CDR2 as SYGVNS. The CDR3 contains 16 residues. Libraries were prepared by immunoSEQ multiplex PCR; TCRdb keeps only in-frame clonotypes and omits some of them. The repertoire holds roughly 200,000 clones, with around nine tenths as singletons. The sample comprised peripheral blood. The TCR originated in a man in his fifties or sixties with acute or convalescent COVID-19. V and J are TRBV25-1 and TRBJ1-1; perhaps TRBD1 as D (5 bases). The CDR3 sequence: CASSEGPEGMNTEAFF. DNA for the CDR3: TGTGCCAGCAGTGAGGGCCCGGAGGGGATGAACACTGAAGCTTTCTTT.